This T cell receptor (beta chain) was profiled in a study of neurological immune-mediated disorders. CDR3 size: 13 residues. CDR1 DFQATT and CDR2 SNEGSKA come from the germline V gene (reference sequence). V was clipped by 4 bases and J by 5 bases; unmatched bases: 8. Time point meaning: longitudinal time-point 3. This clonotype occurred once. What it binds is not known. This CDR3 fails to terminate in the conserved phenylalanine or tryptophan, so it likely reflects a read error. MiXCR, run by TCRdb on the 5' RACE reads, gives a single entry per CDR3 protein. The profile shows roughly 50,000 distinct CDR3 sequences, 9.5% to 15% of them singletons. Whole-study findings and limits: CDR3 amino acid sequences of expanded clones were not shared across subjects, a result suggesting private repertoires in all groups.

The source material was PBMCs. The clonotype originates from a male donor with HTLV-1-associated myelopathy (HAM/TSP). V and J are TRBV20-1 and TRBJ2-7; 7 bases line up with TRBD1. This CDR3 reads CSATEGGRHEQYY. CDR3 nucleotides: TGCAGTGCTACAGAAGGGGGCAGGCACGAGCAGTACTAC.